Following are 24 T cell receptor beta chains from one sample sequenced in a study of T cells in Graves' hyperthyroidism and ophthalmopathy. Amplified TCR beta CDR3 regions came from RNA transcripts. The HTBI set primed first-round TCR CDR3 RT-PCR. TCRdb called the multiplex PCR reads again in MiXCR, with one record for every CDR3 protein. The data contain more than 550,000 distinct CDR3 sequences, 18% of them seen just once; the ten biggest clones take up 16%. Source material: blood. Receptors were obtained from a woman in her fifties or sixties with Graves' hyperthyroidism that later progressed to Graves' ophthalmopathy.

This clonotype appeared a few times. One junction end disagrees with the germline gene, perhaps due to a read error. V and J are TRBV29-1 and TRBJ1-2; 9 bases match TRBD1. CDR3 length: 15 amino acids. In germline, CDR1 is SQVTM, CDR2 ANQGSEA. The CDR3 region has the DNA TGCACCGTTCAGGGACAGGGCGATAATAACTATGGCTACACCTTC. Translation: CTVQGQGDNNYGYTF.

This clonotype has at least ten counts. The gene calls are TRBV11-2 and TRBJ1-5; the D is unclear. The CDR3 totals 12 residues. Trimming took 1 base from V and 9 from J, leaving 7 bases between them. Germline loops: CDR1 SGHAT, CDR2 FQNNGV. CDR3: CASSLGPGPQHF. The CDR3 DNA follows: TGTGCCAGCAGCTTAGGTCCCGGGCCCCAGCATTTT.

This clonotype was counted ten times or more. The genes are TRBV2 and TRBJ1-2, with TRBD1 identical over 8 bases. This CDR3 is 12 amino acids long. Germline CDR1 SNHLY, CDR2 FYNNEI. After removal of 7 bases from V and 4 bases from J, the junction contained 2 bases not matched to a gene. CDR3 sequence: CASKTGGYGYTF. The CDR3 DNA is TGTGCCAGCAAAACAGGGGGCTATGGCTACACCTTC.

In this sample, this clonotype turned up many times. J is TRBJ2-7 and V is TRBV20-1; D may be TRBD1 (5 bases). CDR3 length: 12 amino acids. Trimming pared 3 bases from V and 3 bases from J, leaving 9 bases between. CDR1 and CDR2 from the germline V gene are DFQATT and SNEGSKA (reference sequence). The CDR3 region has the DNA TGCAGTGCTAGTAGGGGCGTCTACGAGCAGTACTTC. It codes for CSASRGVYEQYF.

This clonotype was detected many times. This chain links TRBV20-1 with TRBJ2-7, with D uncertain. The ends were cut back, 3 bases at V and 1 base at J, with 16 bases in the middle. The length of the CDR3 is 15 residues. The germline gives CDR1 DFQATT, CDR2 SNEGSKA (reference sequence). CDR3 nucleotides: TGCAGTGCTAGTTACGGCGGAATGACTTCCTACGAGCAGTACTTC. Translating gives CSASYGGMTSYEQYF.

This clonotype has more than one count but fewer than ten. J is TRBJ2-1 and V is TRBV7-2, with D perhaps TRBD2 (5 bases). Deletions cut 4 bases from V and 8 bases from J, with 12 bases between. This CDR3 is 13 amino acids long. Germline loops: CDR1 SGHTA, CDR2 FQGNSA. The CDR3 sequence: CASSSRGSHEQFF. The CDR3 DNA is TGTGCCAGCAGCTCTAGAGGGAGTCATGAGCAGTTCTTC.

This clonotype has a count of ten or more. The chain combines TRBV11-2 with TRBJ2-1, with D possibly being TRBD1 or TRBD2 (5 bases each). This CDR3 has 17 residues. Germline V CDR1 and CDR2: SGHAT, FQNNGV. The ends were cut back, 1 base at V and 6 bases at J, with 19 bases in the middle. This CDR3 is CASSLAPGTVLSNEQFF. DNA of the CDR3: TGTGCCAGCAGCTTAGCGCCCGGGACCGTGTTGAGCAATGAGCAGTTCTTC. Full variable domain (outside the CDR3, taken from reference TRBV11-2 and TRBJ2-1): EAGVAQSPRYKIIEKRQSVAFWCNPISGHATLYWYQQILGQGPKLLIQFQNNGVVDDSQLPKDRFSAERLKGVDSTLKIQPAKLEDSAVYLCASSLAPGTVLSNEQFFGPGTRLTVL.

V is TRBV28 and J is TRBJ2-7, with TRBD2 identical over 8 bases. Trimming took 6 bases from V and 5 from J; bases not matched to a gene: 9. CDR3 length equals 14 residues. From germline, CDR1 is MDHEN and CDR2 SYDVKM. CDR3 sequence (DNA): TGTGCCAGCAGGCGGGGGGCGTGGGATCACGAGCAGTACTTC. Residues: CASRRGAWDHEQYF.

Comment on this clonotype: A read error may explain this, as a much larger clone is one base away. The CDR3 DNA sequence: TGTGCCAGCGGTTTAATGCCCCCGGGACAGCTCCAAGAGACCCAGTACTTC. Protein: CASGLMPPGQLQETQYF. The chain joins TRBV27 to TRBJ2-5, with 7 positions matching TRBD1. Germline CDR1 is MNHEY and CDR2 is SMNVEV (reference sequence). The CDR3 has 17 amino acids.

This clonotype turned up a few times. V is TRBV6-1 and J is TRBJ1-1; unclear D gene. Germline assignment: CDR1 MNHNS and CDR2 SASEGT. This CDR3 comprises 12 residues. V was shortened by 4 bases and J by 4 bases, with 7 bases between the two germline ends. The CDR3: CASSAVFTEAFF. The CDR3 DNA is TGTGCCAGCAGTGCCGTTTTCACTGAAGCTTTCTTT.

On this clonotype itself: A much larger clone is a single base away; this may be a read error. The DNA of the CDR3 is TGTGCCGGCAGCTCAGCCTTCACCCTACAGTCCTACGAGCAGTACTTC. Translation gives CAGSSAFTLQSYEQYF. This chain connects TRBV11-2 to TRBJ2-7; D is unclear. CDR3 length: 16 residues. Looked up from germline, CDR1 is SGHAT and CDR2 is FQNNGV.

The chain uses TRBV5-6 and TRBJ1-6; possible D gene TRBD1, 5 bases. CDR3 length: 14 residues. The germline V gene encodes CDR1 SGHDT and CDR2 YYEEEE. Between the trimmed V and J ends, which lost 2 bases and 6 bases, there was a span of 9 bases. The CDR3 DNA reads TGTGCCAGCAGCTTAGGGGACCGTAATTCACCCCTCCACTTT. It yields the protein CASSLGDRNSPLHF.

This CDR3 is CASSTQGVVNTEAFF. The CDR3 DNA reads TGTGCCAGCAGCACCCAGGGGGTGGTGAACACTGAAGCTTTCTTT. This chain connects TRBV9 to TRBJ1-1; the match to TRBD1 covers 7 bases. CDR1 and CDR2 from the germline V gene are SGDLS and YYNGEE. The V segment lost 4 bases and the J segment 0 bases; nucleotides outside the gene matches: 6. This CDR3 has 15 residues.

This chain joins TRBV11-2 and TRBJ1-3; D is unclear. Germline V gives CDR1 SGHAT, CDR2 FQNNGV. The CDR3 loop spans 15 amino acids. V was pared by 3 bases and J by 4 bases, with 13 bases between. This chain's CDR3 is CASSLDAGYGNTIYF. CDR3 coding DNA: TGTGCCAGCAGCTTGGACGCCGGGTACGGAAACACCATATATTTT.

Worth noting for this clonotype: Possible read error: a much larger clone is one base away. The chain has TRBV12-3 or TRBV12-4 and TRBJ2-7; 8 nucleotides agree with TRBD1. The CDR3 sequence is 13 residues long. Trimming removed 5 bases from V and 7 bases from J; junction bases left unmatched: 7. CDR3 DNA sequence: TGTGCCAGCAGTGGACAGGGATACAATGAGCAGTACTTC. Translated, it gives CASSGQGYNEQYF.

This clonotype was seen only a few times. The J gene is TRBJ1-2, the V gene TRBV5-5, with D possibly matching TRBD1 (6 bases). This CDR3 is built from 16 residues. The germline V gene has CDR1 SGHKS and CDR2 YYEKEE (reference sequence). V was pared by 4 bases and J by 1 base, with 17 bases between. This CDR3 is CASSTQGIGYNYGYTF. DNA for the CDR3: TGTGCCAGCAGCACCCAGGGGATCGGGTATAACTATGGCTACACCTTC.

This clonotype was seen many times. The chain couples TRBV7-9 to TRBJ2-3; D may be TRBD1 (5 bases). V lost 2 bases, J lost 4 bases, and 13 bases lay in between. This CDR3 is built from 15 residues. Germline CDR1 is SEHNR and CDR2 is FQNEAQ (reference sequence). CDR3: CASSLQGEYADTQYF. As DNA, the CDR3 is TGTGCCAGCAGCTTACAGGGCGAGTACGCAGATACGCAGTATTTT. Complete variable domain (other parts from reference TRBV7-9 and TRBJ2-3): DTGVSQNPRHKITKRGQNVTFRCDPISEHNRLYWYRQTLGQGPEFLTYFQNEAQLEKSRLLSDRFSAERPKGSFSTLEIQRTEQGDSAMYLCASSLQGEYADTQYFGPGTRLTVL.

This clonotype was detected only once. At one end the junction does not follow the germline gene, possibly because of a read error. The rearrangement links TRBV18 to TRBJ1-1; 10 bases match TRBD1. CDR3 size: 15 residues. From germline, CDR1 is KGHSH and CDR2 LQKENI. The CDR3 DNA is TGTGCCAGCTCACCTTTGGACAGGGGGAACACTGAAGCTTCCTTT. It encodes CASSPLDRGNTEASF. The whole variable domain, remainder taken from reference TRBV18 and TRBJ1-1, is NAGVMQNPRHLVRRRGQEARLRCSPMKGHSHVYWYRQLPEEGLKFMVYLQKENIIDESGMPKERFSAEFPKEGPSILRIQQVVRGDSAAYFCASSPLDRGNTEASFGQGTRLTVV.

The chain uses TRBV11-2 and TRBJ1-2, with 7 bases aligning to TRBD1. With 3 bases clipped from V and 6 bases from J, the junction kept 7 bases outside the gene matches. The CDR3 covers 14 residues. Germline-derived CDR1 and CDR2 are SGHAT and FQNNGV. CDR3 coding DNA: TGTGCCAGCAGCTTTAACACAGGGGTGCATGGCTACACCTTC. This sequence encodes CASSFNTGVHGYTF.

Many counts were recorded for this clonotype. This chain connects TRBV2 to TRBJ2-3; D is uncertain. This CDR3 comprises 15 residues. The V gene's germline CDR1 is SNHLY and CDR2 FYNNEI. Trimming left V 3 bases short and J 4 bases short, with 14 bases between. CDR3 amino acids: CASSDSDFPPDTQYF. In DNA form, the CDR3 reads TGTGCCAGCAGTGACAGTGATTTCCCGCCAGATACGCAGTATTTT.

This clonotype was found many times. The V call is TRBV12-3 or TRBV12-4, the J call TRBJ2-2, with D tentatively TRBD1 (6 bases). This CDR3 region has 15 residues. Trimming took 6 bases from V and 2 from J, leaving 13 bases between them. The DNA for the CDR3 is TGTGCCAGCAGCTTTCGAGGGGGAAACACCGGGGAGCTGTTTTTT. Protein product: CASSFRGGNTGELFF.

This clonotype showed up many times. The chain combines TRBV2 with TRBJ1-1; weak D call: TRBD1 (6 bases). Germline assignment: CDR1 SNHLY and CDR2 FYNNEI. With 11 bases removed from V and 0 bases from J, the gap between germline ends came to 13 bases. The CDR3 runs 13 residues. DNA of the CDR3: TGTGCCGGGAGTTCAGGGGTGAACACTGAAGCTTTCTTT. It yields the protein CAGSSGVNTEAFF.

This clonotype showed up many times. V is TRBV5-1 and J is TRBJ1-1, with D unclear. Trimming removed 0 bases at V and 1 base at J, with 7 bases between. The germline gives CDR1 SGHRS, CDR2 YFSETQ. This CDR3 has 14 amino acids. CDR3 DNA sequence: TGCGCCAGCAGCTTGGATGCCCAGAACACTGAAGCTTTCTTT. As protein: CASSLDAQNTEAFF.

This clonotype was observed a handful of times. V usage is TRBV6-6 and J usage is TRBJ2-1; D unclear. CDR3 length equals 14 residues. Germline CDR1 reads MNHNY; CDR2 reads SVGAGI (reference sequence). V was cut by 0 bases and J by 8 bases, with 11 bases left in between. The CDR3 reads CASSYSIWSDEQFF. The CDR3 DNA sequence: TGTGCCAGCAGTTACTCTATTTGGAGCGATGAGCAGTTCTTC.